This T cell receptor beta chain was recorded in a study of T-cell reconstitution after alpha-beta-depleted transplantation in children. The CDR3 is made up of 17 amino acids. The J segment lost 4 bases and the V segment lost 5 bases, leaving 7 bases of the junction unmatched. A TCRbeta library incorporating unique molecular identifiers was prepared. From the PCR reads, TCRdb called clonotypes with MiXCR, one entry per CDR3 protein. The sample holds 490,000 or so distinct CDR3 sequences; around 12% are singletons and the top ten take over 5.5%. V and J are TRBV12-3 or TRBV12-4 and TRBJ2-1, with TRBD2 matching over 14 bases. The source material was PBMCs from the stem cell graft donor, sampled from the stem cell graft. The sequence derives from a human donor who donated a stem cell graft to a child with combined immunodeficiency. For the CDR3, the DNA is TGTGCCAGCAGTGGGACTAGCGGGAGCATCAGGTACAATGAGCAGTTCTTC. It yields the protein CASSGTSGSIRYNEQFF.